This T cell receptor beta chain was identified in a study of cytomegalovirus exposure and HLA in healthy donors. Concerning this clone itself: Its antigen is currently unknown.

The CDR3 totals 14 residues. The V end lost 8 bases, the J end lost 0 bases, and 12 bases lay between the germline ends. Germline CDR1 reads SNHLY; CDR2 reads FYNNEI. Data came from immunoSEQ multiplex PCR; TCRdb stores just in-frame clones and leaves some out. The sample consists of 150,000 to 200,000 clones, approximately 88% of them appearing once. The study, taken as a whole, reports: According to reports, the classifier identified cytomegalovirus status with high specificity and sensitivity. According to a subsequent analysis, TCR clusters identified in the first cohort showed a tendency to co-occur across the 100 to 150 validation repertoires. Cytomegalovirus-associated status was assigned to about 170 TCR beta chains.

The TCR originated in a man aged 18 to 35 in good health and CMV-seropositive. The sample taken for sequencing was PBMCs. J is TRBJ2-3 and V is TRBV2; D possibly corresponds to TRBD2 (5 bases). CDR3 loop: CASLAETSTDTQYF. The CDR3 nucleotides read TGTGCCAGCCTAGCAGAAACTAGCACAGATACGCAGTATTTT.